This TCR beta chain was sequenced during a study of T-cell reconstitution after alpha-beta-depleted transplantation in children. Study observations and caveats: Reportedly, roughly two months post-transplant, alpha-beta T cells arose from several hundred expanded graft clones.

Unique molecular identifiers were incorporated into the prepared TCRbeta library. From the PCR reads, TCRdb called clonotypes with MiXCR, one entry per CDR3 protein. The repertoire holds roughly 490,000 distinct CDR3 sequences, approximately 10% seen once, with approximately 14% in the top ten. Trimming cost V 0 bases and J 3 bases, with 9 bases left between them. The germline V gene has CDR1 MNHEY and CDR2 SVGAGI. CDR3 length: 15 amino acids. This clonotype was observed a few times. Antigen: not known. Specimen: PBMCs, mostly from graft donor cells, collected 180 days after TCRalphabeta/CD19-depleted stem cell transplant. The chain combines TRBV6-5 with TRBJ1-5, with D maybe TRBD1 (5 bases). This clonotype originated in a female patient aged 2 to 10 who had a stem cell transplant for aplastic anemia, so the T cells may come from the graft donor. CDR3 bases: TGTGCCAGCAGTTACTCGGTCAGGGACAATCAGCCCCAGCATTTT. Translation: CASSYSVRDNQPQHF.